This T cell receptor beta chain was sequenced for a study of cytomegalovirus exposure and HLA in healthy donors. The PCR employed 60 Vbeta primers together with 13 Jbeta primers. Assay used: immunoSEQ multiplex PCR; TCRdb lists only in-frame clones, some missing. The sample carries about 130,000 clones, 73% recorded once. This clone occurred a few times. Its specificity is unknown. Study-level results: Donors were assumed by presence/absence analyses to have roughly uniform sequencing depth. TCR beta V- and J-gene trimming was later associated with a missense DCLRE1C variant.

The V and J ends lost 4 bases and 5 bases, in that order; junction bases with no gene match: 7. CDR3 length: 14 amino acids. Germline values: CDR1 SQVTM, CDR2 ANQGSEA. The material sequenced was PBMCs. The V gene is TRBV29-1, the J gene TRBJ2-3; 9 bases match TRBD1. The sequence was obtained from a middle-aged woman in good health and CMV-seropositive. DNA for the CDR3: TGCAGCGTTGGACCCGGGACAGGGAGAGATACGCAGTATTTT. It encodes CSVGPGTGRDTQYF.